Shown below are 19 T cell receptor beta chains from a single sample sequenced in a study of control samples from healthy donors and cancer patients (dated by TCRdb to 2018 to 2021). Preparation of the library involved the immunoSEQ multiplex PCR assay. TCRdb retrieved this table from immuneACCESS and kept in-frame rearrangements only. Not all clones are present; in checked studies, unresolved V genes account for under half, and no reason is known for the remainder. The sample table contains 150,000 or so clones; only one count was recorded for about 91% of them. Of the sample, about 1.8% is held by the ten largest clones. Sequences were obtained from blood. The receptors here all came from a man younger than 30 in good health.

V is TRBV5-5 and J is TRBJ2-4; perhaps TRBD1 as D (6 bases). The germline V and J ends were trimmed by 1 base and 7 bases, with 12 bases remaining between them. The length of the CDR3 is 14 residues. In germline, CDR1 is SGHKS, CDR2 YYEKEE (reference sequence). CDR3 sequence (DNA): TGTGCCAGCAGCTTGCTGGGGGCGGGCAACATTCAGTACTTC. Translation: CASSLLGAGNIQYF.

The chain uses TRBV15 and TRBJ2-7; TRBD1 matches at 8 bases. V was pared by 4 bases and J by 5 bases, with 10 bases of the junction left unmatched. The germline V gene encodes CDR1 LNHNV and CDR2 YYDKDF (reference sequence). The CDR3 contains 15 residues. The CDR3 region is CATSKRQGFLDEQYF. DNA of the CDR3: TGTGCCACCAGCAAAAGACAGGGGTTTTTGGACGAGCAGTACTTC.

The chain employs TRBV5-4 and TRBJ2-1; 8 bases fit TRBD1. The V segment lost 5 bases and the J segment 0 bases; nucleotides outside the gene matches: 13. Germline-derived CDR1 and CDR2 are SGHNT and YYREEE (reference sequence). The CDR3 contains 18 residues. The CDR3 is CASRTGQGRAGSYNEQFF. As DNA, the CDR3 is TGTGCCAGCAGGACCGGACAGGGTAGGGCTGGCTCCTACAATGAGCAGTTCTTC.

The CDR3 region has the DNA TGTGCCACCCGGGTAGGGGCCCTCTCTGGAAACACCATATATTTT. It specifies CATRVGALSGNTIYF. V usage is TRBV15 and J usage is TRBJ1-3; the D gene is possibly TRBD1 (5 bases). Germline CDR1 is LNHNV and CDR2 is YYDKDF (reference sequence). The V end lost 8 bases, the J end lost 0 bases, and 14 bases lay between the germline ends. The CDR3 sequence is 15 residues long.

In its sample, this clone was seen once. The chain recombines TRBV30 with TRBJ1-3; TRBD1 is a possible D gene (6 bases). Trimming left V 3 bases short and J 2 bases short, with 8 bases between. This CDR3 is built from 13 residues. Germline V CDR1 and CDR2: GTSNPN, SVGIG (reference sequence). The CDR3 spells CAWREGAGNTIYF. CDR3 nucleotides: TGTGCCTGGAGAGAGGGGGCTGGAAACACCATATATTTT.

The V gene is TRBV5-6, the J gene TRBJ2-5; 7 nucleotides line up with TRBD2. The V gene end was trimmed by 4 bases and the J gene end by 5 bases; junction bases not matched to a gene: 8. The CDR3 sequence is 14 residues long. Looked up from germline, CDR1 is SGHDT and CDR2 is YYEEEE. In DNA form, the CDR3 reads TGTGCCAGCAGCCTACTAGCGCCGCCCGAGACCCAGTACTTC. Protein: CASSLLAPPETQYF.

This clone has just a few counts. The V and J genes are TRBV30 and TRBJ1-6; D is uncertain. The CDR3 has 12 amino acids. V was trimmed by 1 base and J by 7 bases, leaving 5 bases between them. CDR1 and CDR2 from the germline V gene are GTSNPN and SVGIG (reference sequence). The CDR3 sequence is CAWSDKNSPLHF. CDR3 coding DNA: TGTGCCTGGAGTGACAAAAATTCACCCCTCCACTTT.

In this sample, this clone turned up once. The chain has TRBV28 and TRBJ1-1; D possibly corresponds to TRBD1 (5 bases). Per germline, CDR1 MDHEN and CDR2 SYDVKM. The CDR3 length is 14 residues. Trimming took 7 bases from V and 6 from J, leaving 18 bases between them. CDR3: CASTTWGPGAEAFF. In nucleotides, the CDR3 is TGTGCCAGCACCACCTGGGGCCCGGGGGCTGAAGCTTTCTTT.

The chain links TRBV7-9 to TRBJ1-5, with 7 bases lining up with TRBD1. Germline CDR1 reads SEHNR; CDR2 reads FQNEAQ (reference sequence). V dropped 1 base and J dropped 3; count of bases not matched to a gene: 6. The CDR3 sequence is 16 residues long. The DNA for the CDR3 is TGTGCCAGCAGCTTAGGGGCGGACAGGAACAATCAGCCCCAGCATTTT. Residues: CASSLGADRNNQPQHF.

This chain connects TRBV6-5 to TRBJ2-6; no definite D call. Germline V gene sequence: CDR1 MNHEY, CDR2 SVGAGI. Deletions cut 6 bases from V and 0 bases from J, with 9 bases between. This CDR3 is built from 15 residues. CDR3 region: CASSHHDSGANVLTF. The DNA of the CDR3 is TGTGCCAGCAGCCATCACGACTCTGGGGCCAACGTCCTGACTTTC.

V gene TRBV4-2 combines with J gene TRBJ2-3, with TRBD1 as a possible D gene (5 bases). V was pared by 0 bases and J by 6 bases, with 19 bases between. CDR1 and CDR2 from the germline V gene are LGHNA and YNFKEQ. This CDR3 has 17 amino acids. CDR3 protein: CASSQDLQGISADTQYF. The CDR3 DNA reads TGTGCCAGCAGCCAAGACCTGCAGGGAATATCCGCCGATACGCAGTATTTT.

The J gene is TRBJ1-6, the V gene TRBV2; 7 bases map to TRBD1. Germline V lookup: CDR1 SNHLY, CDR2 FYNNEI. The CDR3 has 13 residues. J lost 7 bases, V lost 9 bases, and 6 bases had no gene match. The DNA of the CDR3 is TGTGCCAGTCAAGGGACAGTCAATTCACCCCTCCACTTT. This encodes CASQGTVNSPLHF. Full variable domain (rest looked up from reference TRBV2 and TRBJ1-6): EPEVTQTPSHQVTQMGQEVILRCVPISNHLYFYWYRQILGQKVEFLVSFYNNEISEKSEIFDDQFSVERPDGSNFTLKIRSTKLEDSAMYFCASQGTVNSPLHFGNGTRLTVT.

The chain links TRBV28 to TRBJ2-3; D assignment may be TRBD1 or TRBD2 (5 bases each). This CDR3 comprises 14 residues. Trimming took off 2 bases at V and 2 bases at J, with 8 bases between the two ends. Germline CDR1 MDHEN, CDR2 SYDVKM. CDR3 amino acids: CASSLPGATDTQYF. The CDR3 DNA is TGTGCCAGCAGTTTACCCGGGGCCACAGATACGCAGTATTTT.

This clone appeared a single time. The chain couples TRBV28 to TRBJ1-3; tentative D call: TRBD1 (5 bases). The CDR3 extends over 14 amino acids. The V gene's germline CDR1 is MDHEN and CDR2 SYDVKM. The germline V and J ends were trimmed by 2 bases and 2 bases, with 7 bases remaining between them. The CDR3 spells CASSLGGAGNTIYF. CDR3 DNA: TGTGCCAGCAGTTTAGGGGGGGCTGGAAACACCATATATTTT.

The rearrangement uses TRBV11-3 and TRBJ2-3, with D possibly being TRBD2 (6 bases). Trimming stripped 1 base from V and 6 bases from J, with 11 bases between. The CDR3 sequence is 14 residues long. Germline V gene sequence: CDR1 SGHNT, CDR2 YENEEA. CDR3 nucleotides: TGTGCCAGCAGCTTAGCCCCCCGGGGGGATACGCAGTATTTT. It yields the protein CASSLAPRGDTQYF.

The chain employs TRBV4-2 and TRBJ1-1; a possible D gene is TRBD1 (5 bases). Germline CDR1 reads LGHNA; CDR2 reads YNFKEQ. The CDR3 consists of 16 residues. V was shortened by 4 bases and J by 4 bases, with 19 bases between the two germline ends. CDR3 sequence reads: CASSLSRGALGTEAFF. In nucleotides, the CDR3 is TGTGCCAGCAGCCTCTCGAGAGGGGCGCTTGGCACTGAAGCTTTCTTT.

The V gene is TRBV6-4, the J gene TRBJ2-3; 9 bases agree with TRBD2. Germline assignment: CDR1 MRHNA and CDR2 SNTAGT. The CDR3 extends over 16 amino acids. V gave up 0 bases and J gave up 3 bases; unmatched junction bases: 4. This CDR3 is CASSDSPSGETDTQYF. CDR3 nucleotide sequence: TGTGCCAGCAGTGACTCGCCTAGCGGGGAGACAGATACGCAGTATTTT.

The chain recombines TRBV7-9 with TRBJ1-2; no definite D call. The V gene's germline CDR1 is SEHNR and CDR2 FQNEAQ (reference sequence). The CDR3 covers 18 residues. V dropped 1 base and J dropped 0 bases, with 18 bases sitting between them. CDR3 sequence reads: CASSLVGMIRSTNYGYTF. Here the CDR3 DNA reads TGTGCCAGCAGCTTAGTCGGTATGATCCGATCAACTAACTATGGCTACACCTTC.

This clone was observed a few times. CDR3 bases: TGTGCCAGCAGACCCTTCTCTGGGGAGTTCAATCAGCCCCAGCATTTT. It is translated as CASRPFSGEFNQPQHF. V gene TRBV27 combines with J gene TRBJ1-5; D not resolved. Germline-derived CDR1 and CDR2 are MNHEY and SMNVEV (reference sequence). V shed 6 bases and J shed 3 bases, with 18 bases lying between them. The CDR3 is made up of 16 amino acids.